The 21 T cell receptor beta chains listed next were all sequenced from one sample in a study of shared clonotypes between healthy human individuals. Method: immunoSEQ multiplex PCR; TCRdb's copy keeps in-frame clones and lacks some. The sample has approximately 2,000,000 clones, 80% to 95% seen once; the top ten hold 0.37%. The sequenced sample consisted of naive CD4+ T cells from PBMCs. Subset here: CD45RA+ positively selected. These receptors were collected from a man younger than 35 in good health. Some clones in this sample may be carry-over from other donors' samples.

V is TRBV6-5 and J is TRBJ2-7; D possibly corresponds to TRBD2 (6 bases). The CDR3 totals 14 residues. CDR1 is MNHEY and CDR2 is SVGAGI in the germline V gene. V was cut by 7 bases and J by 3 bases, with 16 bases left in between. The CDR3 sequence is CASTYGTSRYEQYF. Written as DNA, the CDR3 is TGTGCCAGCACCTACGGGACTTCCCGCTACGAGCAGTACTTC.

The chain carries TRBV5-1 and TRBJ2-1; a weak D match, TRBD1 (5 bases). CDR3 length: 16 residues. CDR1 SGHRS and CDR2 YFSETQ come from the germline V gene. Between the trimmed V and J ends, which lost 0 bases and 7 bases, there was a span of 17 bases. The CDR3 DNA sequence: TGCGCCAGCAGCTTGGCGATTAGCTCTGGGGCGAATGAGCAGTTCTTC. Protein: CASSLAISSGANEQFF. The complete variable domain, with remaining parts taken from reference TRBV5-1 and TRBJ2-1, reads KAGVTQTPRYLIKTRGQQVTLSCSPISGHRSVSWYQQTPGQGLQFLFEYFSETQRNKGNFPGRFSGRQFSNSRSEMNVSTLELGDSALYLCASSLAISSGANEQFFGPGTRLTVL.

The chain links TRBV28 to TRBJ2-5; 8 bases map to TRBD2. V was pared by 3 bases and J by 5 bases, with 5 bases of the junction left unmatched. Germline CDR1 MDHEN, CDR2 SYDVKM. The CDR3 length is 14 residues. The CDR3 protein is CASSFTGGRETQYF. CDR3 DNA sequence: TGTGCCAGCAGTTTCACGGGGGGGCGGGAGACCCAGTACTTC. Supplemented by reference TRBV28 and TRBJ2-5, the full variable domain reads DVKVTQSSRYLVKRTGEKVFLECVQDMDHENMFWYRQDPGLGLRLIYFSYDVKMKEKGDIPEGYSVSREKKERFSLILESASTNQTSMYLCASSFTGGRETQYFGPGTRLLVL.

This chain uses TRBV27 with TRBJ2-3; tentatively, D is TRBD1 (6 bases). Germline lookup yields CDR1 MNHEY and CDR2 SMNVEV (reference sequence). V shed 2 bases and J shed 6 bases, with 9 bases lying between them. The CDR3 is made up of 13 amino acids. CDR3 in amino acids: CASSLITGDTQYF. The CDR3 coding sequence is TGTGCCAGCAGTTTAATAACAGGGGATACGCAGTATTTT.

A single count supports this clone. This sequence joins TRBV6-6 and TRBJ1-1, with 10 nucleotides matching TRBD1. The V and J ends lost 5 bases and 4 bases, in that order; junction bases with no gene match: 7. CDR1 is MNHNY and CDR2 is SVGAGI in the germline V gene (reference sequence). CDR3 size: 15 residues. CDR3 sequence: CASSDRQGAATEAFF. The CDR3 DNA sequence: TGTGCCAGCAGTGATCGACAGGGGGCGGCCACTGAAGCTTTCTTT.

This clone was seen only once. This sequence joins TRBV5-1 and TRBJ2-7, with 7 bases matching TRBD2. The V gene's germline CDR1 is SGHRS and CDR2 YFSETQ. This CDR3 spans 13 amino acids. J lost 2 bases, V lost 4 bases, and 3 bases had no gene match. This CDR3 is CASSGGSPYEQYF. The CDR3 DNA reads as TGCGCCAGCAGCGGCGGGAGCCCCTACGAGCAGTACTTC.

The chain's CDR3 is CASSLSAGTKGREQFF. The CDR3 DNA follows: TGCGCCAGCAGCTTAAGTGCCGGGACTAAGGGGCGGGAGCAGTTCTTC. The chain is built from TRBV5-1 and TRBJ2-1; TRBD2 matches at 7 bases. The CDR3 has 16 amino acids. The germline gives CDR1 SGHRS, CDR2 YFSETQ. With V trimmed by 2 bases and J by 10 bases, 15 bases remained unmatched.

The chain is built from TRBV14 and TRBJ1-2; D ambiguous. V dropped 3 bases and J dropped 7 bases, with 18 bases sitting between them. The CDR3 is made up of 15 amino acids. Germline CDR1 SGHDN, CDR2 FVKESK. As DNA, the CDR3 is TGTGCCAGCAGCCAGGACCGCGGAATGTGGGGTGGCTACACCTTC. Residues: CASSQDRGMWGGYTF. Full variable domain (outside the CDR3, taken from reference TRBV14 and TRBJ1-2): EAGVTQFPSHSVIEKGQTVTLRCDPISGHDNLYWYRRVMGKEIKFLLHFVKESKQDESGMPNNRFLAERTGGTYSTLKVQPAELEDSGVYFCASSQDRGMWGGYTFGSGTRLTVV.

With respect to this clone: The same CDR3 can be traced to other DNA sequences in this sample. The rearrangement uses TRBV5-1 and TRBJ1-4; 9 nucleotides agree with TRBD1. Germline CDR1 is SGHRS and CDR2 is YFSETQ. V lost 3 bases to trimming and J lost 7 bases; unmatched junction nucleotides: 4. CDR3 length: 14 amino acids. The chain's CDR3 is CASSSGQGGEKLFF. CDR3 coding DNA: TGCGCCAGCAGCTCGGGACAGGGAGGTGAAAAACTGTTTTTT. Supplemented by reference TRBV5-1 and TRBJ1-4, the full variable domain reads KAGVTQTPRYLIKTRGQQVTLSCSPISGHRSVSWYQQTPGQGLQFLFEYFSETQRNKGNFPGRFSGRQFSNSRSEMNVSTLELGDSALYLCASSSGQGGEKLFFGSGTQLSVL.

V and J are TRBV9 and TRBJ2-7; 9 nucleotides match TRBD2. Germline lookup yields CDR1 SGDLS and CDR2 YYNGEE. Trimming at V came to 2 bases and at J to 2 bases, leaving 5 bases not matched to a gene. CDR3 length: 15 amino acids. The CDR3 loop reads CASSVASGTTYEQYF. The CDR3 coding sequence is TGTGCCAGCAGCGTGGCTAGCGGGACAACCTACGAGCAGTACTTC.

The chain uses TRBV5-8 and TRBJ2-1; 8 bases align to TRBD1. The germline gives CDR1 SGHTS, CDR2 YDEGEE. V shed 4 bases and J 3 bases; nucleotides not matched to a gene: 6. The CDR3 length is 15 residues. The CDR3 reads CASSAGQVLYNEQFF. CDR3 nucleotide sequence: TGTGCCAGCAGCGCGGGACAGGTCCTCTACAATGAGCAGTTCTTC.

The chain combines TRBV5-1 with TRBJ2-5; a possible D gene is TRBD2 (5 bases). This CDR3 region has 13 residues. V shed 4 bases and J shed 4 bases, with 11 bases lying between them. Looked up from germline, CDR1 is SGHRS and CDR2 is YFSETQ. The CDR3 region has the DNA TGCGCCAGCAGCGCGGGTCAAACAGAGACCCAGTACTTC. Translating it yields CASSAGQTETQYF.

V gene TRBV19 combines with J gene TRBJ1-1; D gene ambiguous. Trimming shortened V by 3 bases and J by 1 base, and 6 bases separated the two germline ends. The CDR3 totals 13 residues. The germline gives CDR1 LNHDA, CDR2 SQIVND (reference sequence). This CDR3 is CASSMKGNTEAFF. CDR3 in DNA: TGTGCCAGTAGTATGAAGGGGAACACTGAAGCTTTCTTT. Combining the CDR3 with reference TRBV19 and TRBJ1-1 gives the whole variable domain DGGITQSPKYLFRKEGQNVTLSCEQNLNHDAMYWYRQDPGQGLRLIYYSQIVNDFQKGDIAEGYSVSREKKESFPLTVTSAQKNPTAFYLCASSMKGNTEAFFGQGTRLTVV.

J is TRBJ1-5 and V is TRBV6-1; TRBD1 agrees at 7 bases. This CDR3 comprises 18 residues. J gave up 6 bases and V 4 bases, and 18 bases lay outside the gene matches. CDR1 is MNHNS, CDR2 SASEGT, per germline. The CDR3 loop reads CASSVGVSGRGPRQPQHF. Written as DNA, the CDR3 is TGTGCCAGCAGTGTAGGGGTTTCTGGAAGGGGGCCCCGTCAGCCCCAGCATTTT.

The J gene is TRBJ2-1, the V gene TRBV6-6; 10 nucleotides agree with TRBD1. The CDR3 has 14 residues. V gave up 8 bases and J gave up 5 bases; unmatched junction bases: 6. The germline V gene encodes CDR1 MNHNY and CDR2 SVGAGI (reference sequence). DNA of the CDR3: TGTGCCAGCCAGAGAGGGACAGGGGACAATGAGCAGTTCTTC. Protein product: CASQRGTGDNEQFF.

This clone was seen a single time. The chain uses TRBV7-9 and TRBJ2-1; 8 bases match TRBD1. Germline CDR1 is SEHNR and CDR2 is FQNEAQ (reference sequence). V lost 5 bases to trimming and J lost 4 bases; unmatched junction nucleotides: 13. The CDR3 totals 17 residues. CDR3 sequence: CASSPTGQGKPYNEQFF. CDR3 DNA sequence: TGTGCCAGCAGCCCAACCGGACAGGGTAAACCTTACAATGAGCAGTTCTTC.

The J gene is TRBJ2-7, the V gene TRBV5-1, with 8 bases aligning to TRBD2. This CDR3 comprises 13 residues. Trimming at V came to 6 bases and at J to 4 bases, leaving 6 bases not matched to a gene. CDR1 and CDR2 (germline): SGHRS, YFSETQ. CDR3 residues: CASTSTGGYEQYF. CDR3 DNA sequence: TGCGCCAGCACCTCCACGGGGGGGTACGAGCAGTACTTC. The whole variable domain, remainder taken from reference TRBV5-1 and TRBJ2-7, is KAGVTQTPRYLIKTRGQQVTLSCSPISGHRSVSWYQQTPGQGLQFLFEYFSETQRNKGNFPGRFSGRQFSNSRSEMNVSTLELGDSALYLCASTSTGGYEQYFGPGTRLTVT.

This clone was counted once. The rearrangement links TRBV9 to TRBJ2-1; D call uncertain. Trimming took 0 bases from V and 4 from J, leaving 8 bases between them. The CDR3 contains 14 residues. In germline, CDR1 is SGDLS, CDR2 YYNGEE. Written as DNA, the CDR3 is TGTGCCAGCAGCGTAGCTGGGATATACAATGAGCAGTTCTTC. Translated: CASSVAGIYNEQFF.

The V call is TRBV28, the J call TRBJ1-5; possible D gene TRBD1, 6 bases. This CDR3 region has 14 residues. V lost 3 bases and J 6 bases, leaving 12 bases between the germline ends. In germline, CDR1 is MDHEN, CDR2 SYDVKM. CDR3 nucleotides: TGTGCCAGCAGTTTCCCAGGGGCAAGTCAGCCCCAGCATTTT. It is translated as CASSFPGASQPQHF.

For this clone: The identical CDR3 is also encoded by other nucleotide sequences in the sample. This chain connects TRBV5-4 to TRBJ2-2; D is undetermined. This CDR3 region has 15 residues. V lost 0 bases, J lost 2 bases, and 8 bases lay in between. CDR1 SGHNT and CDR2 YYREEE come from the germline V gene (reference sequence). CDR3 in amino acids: CASSLGLGNTGELFF. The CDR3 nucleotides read TGTGCCAGCAGCTTGGGGCTGGGAAACACCGGGGAGCTGTTTTTT.

The CDR3 DNA sequence: TGTGCCAGCAGGGTTGGCAGGCCCGTCGGGGATACGCAGTATTTT. Translation gives CASRVGRPVGDTQYF. V gene TRBV6-1 combines with J gene TRBJ2-3; D not certain. The CDR3 consists of 15 residues. Deletions cut 6 bases from V and 6 bases from J, with 19 bases between. The germline CDR1 and CDR2 sequences are MNHNS and SASEGT.